This TCR beta chain emerged from a study of T cells in pancreatic ductal adenocarcinoma. Here immunoSEQ multiplex PCR was the method, and the copy in TCRdb shows in-frame clones only, minus some. Of about 9,000 clones in the sample, about 90% were seen once. Surgery without prior neoadjuvant therapy was the treatment of the selected pancreatic ductal adenocarcinoma patients. Study conclusions and caveats: Tumor samples had fewer productive templates and approximately 8.8-fold fewer unique clonotypes than blood. Tumor-versus-blood clonality comparisons may be biased toward lower tumor diversity.

For this clone: Antigen: not known.

CDR1 MNHEY and CDR2 SVGAGI come from the germline V gene. The ends were cut back, 2 bases at V and 1 base at J, with 5 bases in the middle. This CDR3 contains 13 residues. The sequence came from a human donor with pancreatic ductal adenocarcinoma. What was sequenced was PBMCs. J is TRBJ1-1 and V is TRBV6-5; D gene unclear. The chain's CDR3 is CASSYQRNTEAFF. DNA for the CDR3: TGTGCCAGCAGTTACCAGCGGAACACTGAAGCTTTCTTT.